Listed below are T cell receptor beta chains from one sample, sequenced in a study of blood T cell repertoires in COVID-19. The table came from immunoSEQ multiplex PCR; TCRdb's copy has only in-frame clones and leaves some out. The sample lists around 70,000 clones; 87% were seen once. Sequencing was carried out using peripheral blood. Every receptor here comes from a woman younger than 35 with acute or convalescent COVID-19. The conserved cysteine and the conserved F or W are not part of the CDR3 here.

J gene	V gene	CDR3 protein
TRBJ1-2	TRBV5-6	ASSFWPHRTTNYGYT
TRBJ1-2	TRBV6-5	ASSSGWYGYT
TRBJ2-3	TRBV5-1	ASSFTGTSGAGDTQY
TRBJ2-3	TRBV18	ASSPGSPKDTQY
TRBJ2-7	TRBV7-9	ASSLGLAGGPGEQY
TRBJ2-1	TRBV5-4	ASSSRVGQYNEQF
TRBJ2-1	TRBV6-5	ASTPSGNSYNEQF
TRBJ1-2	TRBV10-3	AISTTQGGYYGYT
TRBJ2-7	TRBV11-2	ASSFGDSYEQY
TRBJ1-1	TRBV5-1	ASSLAGMNTEAF
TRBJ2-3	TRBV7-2	ASSSLSGGTDTQY
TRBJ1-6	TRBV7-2	ASSWQRYSPLH
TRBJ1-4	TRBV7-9	ASSLAPGQGDEKLF
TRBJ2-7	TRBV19	ASSIARTSGNYEQY
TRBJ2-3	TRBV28	ASSLPRLAGTTDTQY
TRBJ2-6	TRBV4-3	ASSQDLVTGGNSGANVLT
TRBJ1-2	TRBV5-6	ASSLGTGTDGYT
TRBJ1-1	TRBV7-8	ASSLPQMEAF
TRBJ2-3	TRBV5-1	ASSLGRDYLLDTQY
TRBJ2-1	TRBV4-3	ASSRLASGTYNEQF
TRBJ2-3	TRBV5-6	ASSSEVPDTQY
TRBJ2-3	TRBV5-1	ASRKTAGVTDTQY
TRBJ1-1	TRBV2	ASTKDIDGTEAF
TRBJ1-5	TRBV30	AWSEQTNQPQH
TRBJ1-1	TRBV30	AWSPLPNTEAF
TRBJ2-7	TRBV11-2	ASSLSPSGRTYEQY
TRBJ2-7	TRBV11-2	ASSLERLESYEQY